A single sample gave rise to the 22 T cell receptor beta chains below, sequenced in a study of cytotoxic CD8 clonotypes in ibrutinib-treated CLL. Method: immunoSEQ multiplex PCR; TCRdb's copy keeps in-frame clones and lacks some. The table lists roughly 52,000 clones, more than 45% of them singletons, with approximately 29% in the top ten. The sequences come from PBMCs, collected after 12 months of ibrutinib treatment. The source is a human donor with chronic lymphocytic leukemia.

The CDR3 DNA follows: TGTGCCTGGAGTCCCGTAGGGTCCCAAGAGACCCAGTACTTC. It codes for CAWSPVGSQETQYF. V is TRBV30 and J is TRBJ2-5; D unresolved. The CDR3 totals 14 residues. V was clipped by 2 bases and J by 1 base, with 11 bases between them. Germline V gene sequence: CDR1 GTSNPN, CDR2 SVGIG (reference sequence).

J is TRBJ1-6 and V is TRBV9; D may be TRBD1 (6 bases). Germline V gene sequence: CDR1 SGDLS, CDR2 YYNGEE. Trimming removed 3 bases at V and 9 bases at J, with 13 bases between. The CDR3 is 14 amino acids. In DNA, the CDR3 is TGTGCCAGCAGCGAGCCGGGGGCTTTTTCACCCCTCCACTTT. Encoded protein: CASSEPGAFSPLHF. Full variable domain (rest looked up from reference TRBV9 and TRBJ1-6): DSGVTQTPKHLITATGQRVTLRCSPRSGDLSVYWYQQSLDQGLQFLIQYYNGEERAKGNILERFSAQQFPDLHSELNLSSLELGDSALYFCASSEPGAFSPLHFGNGTRLTVT.

The chain joins TRBV19 to TRBJ2-3; D gene ambiguous. CDR1 is LNHDA, CDR2 SQIVND, per germline (reference sequence). The CDR3 runs to 15 residues. The V and J ends lost 10 bases and 1 base respectively, with 18 bases between them. CDR3: CATAPWTGRTDTQYF. CDR3 nucleotide sequence: TGTGCCACGGCTCCCTGGACGGGTCGCACAGATACGCAGTATTTT.

V is TRBV2 and J is TRBJ1-5; weak D call: TRBD1 (5 bases). This CDR3 spans 13 amino acids. V shed 8 bases and J shed 4 bases, with 12 bases lying between them. The germline gives CDR1 SNHLY, CDR2 FYNNEI. In DNA form, the CDR3 reads TGTGCCAGCGGCGGGGGTTGGAATCAGCCCCAGCATTTT. Protein product: CASGGGWNQPQHF.

Notes on this clone: This CDR3 is also generated by other DNA sequences in the sample. This rearrangement joins TRBV15 to TRBJ2-3; 8 nucleotides line up with TRBD2. CDR3 size: 15 residues. V lost 1 base to trimming and J lost 3 bases; unmatched junction nucleotides: 3. Germline V gene sequence: CDR1 LNHNV, CDR2 YYDKDF (reference sequence). CDR3 nucleotides: TGTGCCACCAGCAGAGCCAGCGGGAGAACAGATACGCAGTATTTT. As protein: CATSRASGRTDTQYF. The variable domain in full, with the rest retrieved from reference TRBV15 and TRBJ2-3, is DAMVIQNPRYQVTQFGKPVTLSCSQTLNHNVMYWYQQKSSQAPKLLFHYYDKDFNNEADTPDNFQSRRPNTSFCFLDIRSPGLGDTAMYLCATSRASGRTDTQYFGPGTRLTVL.

This clone was counted a few times. This chain joins TRBV29-1 and TRBJ2-5, with unresolved D. Germline V lookup: CDR1 SQVTM, CDR2 ANQGSEA. This CDR3 contains 12 residues. Trimming cost V 4 bases and J 5 bases, with 11 bases left between them. In DNA, the CDR3 is TGCAGCGTTGGCGCGGATTATGAGACCCAGTACTTC. This codes for CSVGADYETQYF.

As to this clone: Other DNA sequences in this specimen translate into the identical CDR3. The rearrangement links TRBV7-2 to TRBJ1-5, with 7 nucleotides matching TRBD1. Germline values: CDR1 SGHTA, CDR2 FQGNSA. The CDR3 has 12 amino acids. The V and J ends lost 5 bases and 7 bases, in that order; junction bases with no gene match: 2. The CDR3 region has the DNA TGTGCCAGCAGCCCACAGGGGCAGCCCCAGCATTTT. It codes for CASSPQGQPQHF.

V and J are TRBV28 and TRBJ1-5; unclear D gene. Trimming pared 6 bases from V and 3 bases from J, leaving 3 bases between. The CDR3 is 11 amino acids. Germline V lookup: CDR1 MDHEN, CDR2 SYDVKM. CDR3: CASSDNQPQHF. CDR3 nucleotide sequence: TGTGCCAGCAGCGACAATCAGCCCCAGCATTTT.

This chain joins TRBV6-4 and TRBJ2-1; D is undetermined. Per the germline V gene, CDR1 is MRHNA and CDR2 is SNTAGT. V shed 2 bases and J shed 7 bases, with 12 bases lying between them. The CDR3 is made up of 14 amino acids. The CDR3 nucleotides are TGTGCCAGCAGTGACACCGGGTTTGGGAATGAGCAGTTCTTC. It yields the protein CASSDTGFGNEQFF.

V usage is TRBV5-4 and J usage is TRBJ1-1; 9 nucleotides align to TRBD1. The CDR3 contains 14 residues. With V trimmed by 5 bases and J by 2 bases, 4 bases remained unmatched. The germline CDR1 and CDR2 sequences are SGHNT and YYREEE (reference sequence). The CDR3 DNA follows: TGTGCCAGCAGGTCGGGACAGGGTAACACTGAAGCTTTCTTT. It yields the protein CASRSGQGNTEAFF.

The V gene is TRBV4-1, the J gene TRBJ2-3; D assignment may be TRBD1 or TRBD2 (5 bases each). Germline V gives CDR1 MGHRA, CDR2 YSYEKL. The V gene lost 3 bases and the J gene lost 6 bases, with 16 bases spanning the gap. CDR3 length: 15 amino acids. The CDR3 loop is CASSHPTRGRDTQYF. Here the CDR3 DNA reads TGCGCCAGCAGCCACCCTACTCGGGGACGGGATACGCAGTATTTT.

This clone was seen just once. This chain joins TRBV4-2 and TRBJ1-1, with D possibly being TRBD1 (6 bases). This CDR3 is built from 16 residues. Looked up from germline, CDR1 is LGHNA and CDR2 is YNFKEQ. Trimming shortened V by 4 bases and J by 3 bases, and 18 bases separated the two germline ends. The CDR3 protein is CASSPSVGQWDTEAFF. As DNA, the CDR3 is TGTGCCAGCAGCCCCTCTGTGGGACAATGGGACACTGAAGCTTTCTTT.

V and J are TRBV18 and TRBJ2-1; no clear D gene. CDR3 length: 16 residues. Trimming cost V 6 bases and J 9 bases, with 24 bases left between them. Germline assignment: CDR1 KGHSH and CDR2 LQKENI. CDR3 DNA: TGTGCCAGCTCCTGGAATAGGCGTACGCCGAAGGGTGAGCAGTTCTTC. It specifies CASSWNRRTPKGEQFF.

The chain is built from TRBV28 and TRBJ1-4; D gene unclear. CDR1 MDHEN and CDR2 SYDVKM come from the germline V gene. The V gene lost 4 bases and the J gene lost 9 bases, with 15 bases spanning the gap. The CDR3 has 14 residues. The CDR3 region has the DNA TGTGCCAGCAGTTCCGGCGCCCCCAGGAAAAAACTGTTTTTT. This sequence encodes CASSSGAPRKKLFF.

This clone occurred a few times. The chain uses TRBV29-1 and TRBJ1-4; 7 bases are shared with TRBD1. The CDR3 spans 15 residues. CDR1 is SQVTM, CDR2 ANQGSEA, per germline. With V trimmed by 0 bases and J by 2 bases, 3 bases remained unmatched. In nucleotides, the CDR3 is TGCAGCGTTGAAGATAGGGACAGCACTAATGAAAAACTGTTTTTT. Translating it yields CSVEDRDSTNEKLFF.

In its sample, this clone was seen a few times. The CDR3 DNA reads TGTGCCAGCAGTGGCAACAGGGTAGGGACTGAAGCTTTCTTT. This encodes CASSGNRVGTEAFF. The chain combines TRBV2 with TRBJ1-1; possible D gene TRBD1, 6 bases. The CDR3 spans 14 residues. Germline V gives CDR1 SNHLY, CDR2 FYNNEI. The V and J ends lost 4 bases and 5 bases respectively, with 14 bases between them.

The genes are TRBV5-4 and TRBJ1-1; perhaps TRBD1 as D (5 bases). Trimming removed 0 bases from V and 5 bases from J, with 8 bases in between. CDR1 is SGHNT, CDR2 YYREEE, per germline (reference sequence). CDR3 length: 13 amino acids. For the CDR3, the DNA is TGTGCCAGCAGCTTGGGGGGGAGGACTGAAGCTTTCTTT. Translating it yields CASSLGGRTEAFF.

This clone was detected only a few times. The chain combines TRBV6-1 with TRBJ2-3; TRBD2 aligns across 10 bases. CDR3 length: 15 amino acids. The V segment lost 0 bases and the J segment 4 bases; nucleotides outside the gene matches: 1. The germline CDR1 and CDR2 sequences are MNHNS and SASEGT. Here the CDR3 reads CASSEAAGGPDTQYF. CDR3 in DNA: TGTGCCAGCAGTGAAGCAGCGGGAGGGCCAGATACGCAGTATTTT.

The rearrangement joins TRBV6-1 to TRBJ2-7; D uncertain. Trimming took 11 bases from V and 3 from J, leaving 8 bases between them. This CDR3 is 10 amino acids long. Germline loops: CDR1 MNHNS, CDR2 SASEGT. The CDR3 region is CACRNYEQYF. The DNA of the CDR3 is TGTGCCTGCCGAAACTACGAGCAGTACTTC.

The chain has TRBV28 and TRBJ2-1; D is perhaps TRBD2 (5 bases). Germline CDR1 reads MDHEN; CDR2 reads SYDVKM. CDR3 length: 14 amino acids. V shed 8 bases and J shed 7 bases, with 18 bases lying between them. The CDR3, as DNA: TGTGCCAGCCGAATGGGTAACCGCGGGAATGAGCAGTTCTTC. Protein product: CASRMGNRGNEQFF.

This clone was recorded at least ten times. CDR3 amino acids: CATSRSGTGGNEQFF. In DNA, the CDR3 is TGTGCCACCAGCAGATCAGGGACAGGGGGCAATGAGCAGTTCTTC. The rearrangement uses TRBV15 and TRBJ2-1; TRBD1 matches 11 bases. J lost 6 bases, V lost 2 bases, and 3 bases had no gene match. Germline CDR1 is LNHNV and CDR2 is YYDKDF (reference sequence). This CDR3 spans 15 amino acids.

The chain links TRBV11-2 to TRBJ1-1; D call uncertain. Germline lookup yields CDR1 SGHAT and CDR2 FQNNGV. This CDR3 is 13 amino acids long. The V gene lost 1 base and the J gene lost 5 bases, with 8 bases spanning the gap. The CDR3 loop reads CASSLGGRTEAFF. CDR3 DNA sequence: TGTGCCAGCAGCTTAGGAGGCAGGACTGAAGCTTTCTTT.